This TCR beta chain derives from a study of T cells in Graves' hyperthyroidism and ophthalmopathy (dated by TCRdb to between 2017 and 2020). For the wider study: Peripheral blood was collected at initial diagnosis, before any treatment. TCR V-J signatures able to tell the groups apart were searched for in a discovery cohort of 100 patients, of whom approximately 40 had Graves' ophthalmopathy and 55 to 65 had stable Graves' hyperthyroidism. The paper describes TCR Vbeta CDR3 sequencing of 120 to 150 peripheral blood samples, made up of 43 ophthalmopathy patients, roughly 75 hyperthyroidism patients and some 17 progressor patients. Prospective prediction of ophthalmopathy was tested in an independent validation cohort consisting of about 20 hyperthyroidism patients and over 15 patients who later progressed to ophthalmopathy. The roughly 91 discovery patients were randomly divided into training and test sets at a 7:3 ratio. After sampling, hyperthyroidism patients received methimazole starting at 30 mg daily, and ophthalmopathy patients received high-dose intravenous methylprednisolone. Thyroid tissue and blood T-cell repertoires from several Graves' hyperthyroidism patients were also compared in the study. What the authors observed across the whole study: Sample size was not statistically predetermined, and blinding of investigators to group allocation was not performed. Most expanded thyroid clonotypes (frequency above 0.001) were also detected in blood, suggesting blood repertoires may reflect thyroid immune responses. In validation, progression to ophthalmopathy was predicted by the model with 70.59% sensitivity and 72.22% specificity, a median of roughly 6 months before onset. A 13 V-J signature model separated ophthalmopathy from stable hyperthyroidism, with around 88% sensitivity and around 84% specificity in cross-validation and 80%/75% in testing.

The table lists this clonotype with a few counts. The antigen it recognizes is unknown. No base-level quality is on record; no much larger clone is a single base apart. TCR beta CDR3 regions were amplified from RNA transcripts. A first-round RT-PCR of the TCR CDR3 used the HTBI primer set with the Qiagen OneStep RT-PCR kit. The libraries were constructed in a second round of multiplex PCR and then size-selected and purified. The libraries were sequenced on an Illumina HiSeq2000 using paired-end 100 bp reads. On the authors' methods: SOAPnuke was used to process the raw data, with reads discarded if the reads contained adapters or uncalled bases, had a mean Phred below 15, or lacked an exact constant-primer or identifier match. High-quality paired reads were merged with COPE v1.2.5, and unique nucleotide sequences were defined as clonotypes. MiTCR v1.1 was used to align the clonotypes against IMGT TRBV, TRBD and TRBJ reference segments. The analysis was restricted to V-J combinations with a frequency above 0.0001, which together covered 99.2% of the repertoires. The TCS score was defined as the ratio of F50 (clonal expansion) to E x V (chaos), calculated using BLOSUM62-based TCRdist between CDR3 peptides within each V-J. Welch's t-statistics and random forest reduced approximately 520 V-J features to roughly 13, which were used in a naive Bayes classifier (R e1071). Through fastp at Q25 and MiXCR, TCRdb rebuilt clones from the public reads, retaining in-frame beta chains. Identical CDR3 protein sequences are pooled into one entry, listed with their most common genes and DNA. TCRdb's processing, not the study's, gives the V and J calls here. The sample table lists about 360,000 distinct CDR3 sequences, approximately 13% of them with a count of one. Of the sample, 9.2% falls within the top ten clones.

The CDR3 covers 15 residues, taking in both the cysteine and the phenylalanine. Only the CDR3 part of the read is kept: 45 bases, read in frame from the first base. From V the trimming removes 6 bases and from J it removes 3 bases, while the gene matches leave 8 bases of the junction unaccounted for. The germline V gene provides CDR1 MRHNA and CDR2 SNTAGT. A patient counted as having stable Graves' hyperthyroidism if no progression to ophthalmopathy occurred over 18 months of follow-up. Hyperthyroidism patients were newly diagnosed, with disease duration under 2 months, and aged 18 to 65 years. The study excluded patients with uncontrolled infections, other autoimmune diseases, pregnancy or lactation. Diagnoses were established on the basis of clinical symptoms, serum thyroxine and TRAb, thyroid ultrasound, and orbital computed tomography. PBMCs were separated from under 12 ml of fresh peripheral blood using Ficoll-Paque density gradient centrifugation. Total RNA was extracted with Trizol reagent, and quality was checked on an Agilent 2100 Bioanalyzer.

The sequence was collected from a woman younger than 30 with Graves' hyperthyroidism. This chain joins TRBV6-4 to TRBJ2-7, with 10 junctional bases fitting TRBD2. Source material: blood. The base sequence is TGTGCCAGCAGGGTGAAGCGGGAGGGCCACTACGAGCAGTACTTC. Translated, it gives CASRVKREGHYEQYF.